This TCR beta chain is from a study of blood T cell repertoires in COVID-19. The CDR3 contains 14 residues. The germline V gene has CDR1 SGHVS and CDR2 FQNEAQ. V lost 3 bases and J lost 5, with 13 bases in between. Some clones are missing from TCRdb's copy, which holds only in-frame ones; the method was immunoSEQ multiplex PCR. The sample records a few hundred thousand clones, 82% being singletons. The specimen was peripheral blood. The receptor comes from a woman of 80 years or more with COVID-19, enrolled during active disease. The chain uses TRBV7-8 and TRBJ1-2; D is possibly TRBD1 (5 bases). CDR3 loop: CASSLRGGGYGYTF. As DNA, the CDR3 is TGTGCCAGCAGCTTGAGGGGCGGGGGATATGGCTACACCTTC.